These 11 T cell receptor beta chains share one sample of origin, sequenced in a study of blood T cell repertoires in COVID-19. Some clones are missing from TCRdb's copy, which holds only in-frame ones; the method was immunoSEQ multiplex PCR. The data contain approximately 250,000 clones, approximately 80% of them seen just once; the ten biggest clones take up approximately 7.4%. The specimen sequenced was peripheral blood. These receptor sequences come from a woman aged 45-59 years with acute or convalescent COVID-19.

The CDR3 region is CASRVNPQRENEQFF. In DNA, the CDR3 is TGTGCCAGCAGGGTTAACCCCCAGCGGGAGAATGAGCAGTTCTTC. The V and J genes are TRBV5-4 and TRBJ2-1, with 8 bases that match TRBD2. Germline V lookup: CDR1 SGHNT, CDR2 YYREEE (reference sequence). V lost 5 bases and J lost 7; bases outside the gene matches: 11. The CDR3 runs 15 residues.

This clone was observed a handful of times. This chain uses TRBV6-5 with TRBJ1-5, with 7 bases matching TRBD1. This CDR3 is built from 14 residues. Germline assignment: CDR1 MNHEY and CDR2 SVGAGI. Germline trimming cut 9 bases from V and 4 bases from J; bases unmatched to any gene: 9. The CDR3 nucleotides read TGTGCCAGTGAAACCGGGACAGATAATCAGCCCCAGCATTTT. It specifies CASETGTDNQPQHF.

The chain employs TRBV12-3 or TRBV12-4 and TRBJ1-2; D not certain. Trimming pared 3 bases from V and 7 bases from J, leaving 6 bases between. This CDR3 has 11 amino acids. The CDR3 DNA reads TGTGCCAGCAGTTTTCGGAGTGGCTACACCTTC. Translated, it gives CASSFRSGYTF.

The CDR3 nucleotides are TGTGCCAGCAGCTTACCCGAGTCGTATTACGAGCAGTACTTC. It codes for CASSLPESYYEQYF. The chain uses TRBV11-1 and TRBJ2-7; no clear D. The CDR3 spans 14 residues. From germline, CDR1 is SGHAT and CDR2 FQDESV (reference sequence). The germline V and J ends were trimmed by 2 bases and 4 bases, with 12 bases remaining between them.

The V gene is TRBV30, the J gene TRBJ2-2, with D unclear. In germline, CDR1 is GTSNPN, CDR2 SVGIG (reference sequence). V lost 0 bases and J lost 1, with 6 bases in between. This CDR3 comprises 14 residues. The CDR3 DNA sequence: TGTGCCTGGAGTGTACTACAGAACACCGGGGAGCTGTTTTTT. This sequence encodes CAWSVLQNTGELFF.

V usage is TRBV28 and J usage is TRBJ1-1; no definite D call. Looked up from germline, CDR1 is MDHEN and CDR2 is SYDVKM. V dropped 2 bases and J dropped 7 bases, with 5 bases sitting between them. The CDR3 totals 11 residues. This CDR3 is CASSLGSEAFF. As DNA, the CDR3 is TGTGCCAGCAGTTTAGGTAGTGAAGCTTTCTTT.

V is TRBV28 and J is TRBJ1-2; the D gene is possibly TRBD1 (6 bases). The CDR3 covers 13 residues. The V end was cut by 0 bases, the J end by 6 bases, with 8 bases between. From germline, CDR1 is MDHEN and CDR2 SYDVKM. DNA of the CDR3: TGTGCCAGCAGTTTATGGCCAGGGGATGGCTACACCTTC. Amino acid sequence: CASSLWPGDGYTF.

As regards this clone: Other DNA sequences in the sample encode the same CDR3. The V call is TRBV24-1, the J call TRBJ1-2; D ambiguous. The CDR3 consists of 11 residues. Trimming removed 5 bases from V and 5 bases from J, with 5 bases in between. Germline V gene sequence: CDR1 KGHDR, CDR2 SFDVKD. The DNA for the CDR3 is TGTGCCACCAGTGGCAGTTATGGCTACACCTTC. Residues: CATSGSYGYTF.

This chain connects TRBV27 to TRBJ2-7; TRBD2 matches 11 bases. V was pared by 2 bases and J by 2 bases, with 2 bases of the junction left unmatched. The CDR3 has 15 residues. CDR1 and CDR2 from the germline V gene are MNHEY and SMNVEV (reference sequence). CDR3 protein: CASSLLAGGTYEQYF. CDR3 sequence (DNA): TGTGCCAGCAGTTTACTAGCGGGAGGAACCTACGAGCAGTACTTC.

The V and J genes are TRBV19 and TRBJ2-7; TRBD1 is a possible D gene (5 bases). The germline V gene has CDR1 LNHDA and CDR2 SQIVND (reference sequence). There are 15 residues in the CDR3. V lost 6 bases, J lost 2 bases, and 17 bases lay in between. The CDR3 sequence: CASSPLPDTPYEQYF. In nucleotides, the CDR3 is TGTGCCAGTAGCCCTCTACCGGACACCCCCTACGAGCAGTACTTC.

This clone was detected once. V and J are TRBV19 and TRBJ2-1; TRBD2 might be the D (6 bases). The length of the CDR3 is 14 residues. CDR1 LNHDA and CDR2 SQIVND come from the germline V gene (reference sequence). The V gene lost 10 bases and the J gene lost 6 bases, with 19 bases spanning the gap. The DNA of the CDR3 is TGTGCCACCCAACTAGCTACGAGGGGCAATGAGCAGTTCTTC. Amino acid sequence: CATQLATRGNEQFF.